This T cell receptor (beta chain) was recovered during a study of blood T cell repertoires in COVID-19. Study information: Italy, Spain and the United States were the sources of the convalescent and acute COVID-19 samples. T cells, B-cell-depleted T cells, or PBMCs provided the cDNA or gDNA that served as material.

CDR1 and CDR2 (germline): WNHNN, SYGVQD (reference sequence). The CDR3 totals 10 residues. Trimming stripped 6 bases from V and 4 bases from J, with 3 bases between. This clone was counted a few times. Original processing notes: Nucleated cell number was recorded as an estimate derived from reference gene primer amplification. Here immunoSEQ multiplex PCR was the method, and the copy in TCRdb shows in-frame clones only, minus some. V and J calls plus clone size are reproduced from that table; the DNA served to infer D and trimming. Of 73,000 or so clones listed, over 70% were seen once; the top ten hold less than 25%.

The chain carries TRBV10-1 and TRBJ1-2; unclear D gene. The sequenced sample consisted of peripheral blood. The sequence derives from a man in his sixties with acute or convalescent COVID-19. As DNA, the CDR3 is TGCGCCAGCAGCTTCTATGGCTACACCTTC. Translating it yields CASSFYGYTF.